This T cell receptor (beta chain) is from a study of cytomegalovirus exposure and HLA in healthy donors. The CDR3 length is 11 residues. Germline assignment: CDR1 MDHEN and CDR2 SYDVKM. The J segment lost 1 base and the V segment lost 11 bases, leaving 0 bases of the junction unmatched. TCRdb keeps only in-frame clones here, not all; method: immunoSEQ multiplex PCR. This sample has a few hundred thousand clones, with approximately 86% found just once. This receptor was taken from a woman between 18 and 30 years old in good health and CMV-seronegative. Material for sequencing was PBMCs. V is TRBV28 and J is TRBJ1-2; 8 bases are a match to TRBD1. CDR3 nucleotides: TGTGCCGGACAGGGTAACTATGGCTACACCTTC. It is translated as CAGQGNYGYTF.